This T cell receptor (beta chain) was retrieved from a study of cytomegalovirus exposure and HLA in healthy donors. The PCR made use of 60 Vbeta and 13 Jbeta primers. TCRdb keeps only in-frame clones here, not all; method: immunoSEQ multiplex PCR. The sample has under 150,000 clones; approximately 80% are singletons. V was pared by 2 bases and J by 5 bases, with 9 bases between. This CDR3 has 13 amino acids. Germline V gene lookup returns CDR1 MGHRA and CDR2 YSYEKL. The gene calls are TRBV4-1 and TRBJ1-1, with D unresolved. This receptor was obtained from a young man in good health and CMV-seronegative. Sequencing was carried out using PBMCs. The CDR3 is CASSQLPGTEAFF. The CDR3 coding sequence is TGCGCCAGCAGCCAACTGCCGGGGACTGAAGCTTTCTTT.